In its sample, the clone carrying this T cell receptor beta chain was seen a few times. The CDR3 is made up of 16 amino acids. Germline V CDR1 and CDR2: KGHSH, LQKENI. The V and J ends lost 3 bases and 0 bases respectively, with 12 bases between them. This sample is part of a study of Tregs in tolerant kidney transplant recipients. Unstimulated Tregs (CD4+CD25+CD127-) and CD4+CD25- non-Tregs were sorted from PBMCs. Profiled with immunoSEQ multiplex PCR; TCRdb holds only in-frame clones, not every one. The sample contains about 240,000 clones, approximately 84% of which appear only once. Sample: CD4+ T cells from blood. This receptor was taken from a human donor in good health. This sequence joins TRBV18 and TRBJ1-3; D unresolved. The CDR3, as DNA: TGTGCCAGCTCACCCCAGCGAGTGATCTCTGGAAACACCATATATTTT. This sequence encodes CASSPQRVISGNTIYF.